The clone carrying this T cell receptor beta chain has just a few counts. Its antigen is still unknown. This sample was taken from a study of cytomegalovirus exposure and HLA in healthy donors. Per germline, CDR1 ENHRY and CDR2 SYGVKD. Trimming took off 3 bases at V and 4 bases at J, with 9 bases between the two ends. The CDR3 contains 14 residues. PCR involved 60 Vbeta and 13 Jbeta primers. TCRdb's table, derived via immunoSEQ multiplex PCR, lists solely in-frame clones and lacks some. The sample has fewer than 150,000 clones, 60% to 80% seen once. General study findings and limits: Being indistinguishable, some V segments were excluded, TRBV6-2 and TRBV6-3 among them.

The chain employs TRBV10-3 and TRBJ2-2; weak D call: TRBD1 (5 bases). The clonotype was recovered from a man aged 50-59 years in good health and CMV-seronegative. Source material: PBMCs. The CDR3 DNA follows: TGTGCCATCAGTGACCAGGGTGGCACCGGGGAGCTGTTTTTT. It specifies CAISDQGGTGELFF.